Below, 12 T cell receptor beta chains from the same sample are listed, as sequenced in a study of blood T cell repertoires in COVID-19. The protocol was immunoSEQ multiplex PCR, while the TCRdb copy is restricted to in-frame clones and leaves out a portion. The sample holds 90,000 to 130,000 clones; approximately 80% are singletons and the top ten take more than 15%. The sample consisted of peripheral blood. The receptors were gathered from a woman in her sixties or seventies with acute or convalescent COVID-19.

This clone was detected only a few times. The rearrangement joins TRBV7-6 to TRBJ2-3, with TRBD1 identical over 7 bases. The CDR3 consists of 15 residues. The J segment lost 0 bases and the V segment lost 5 bases, leaving 5 bases of the junction unmatched. Germline CDR1 is SGHVS and CDR2 is FNYEAQ. The CDR3 DNA follows: TGTGCCAGCAGCCCCACAGGGGATAGCACAGATACGCAGTATTTT. As protein: CASSPTGDSTDTQYF. Using reference TRBV7-6 and TRBJ2-3 for the parts outside the CDR3, the full variable domain is GAGVSQSPRYKVTKRGQDVALRCDPISGHVSLYWYRQALGQGPEFLTYFNYEAQQDKSGLPNDRFSAERPEGSISTLTIQRTEQRDSAMYRCASSPTGDSTDTQYFGPGTRLTVL.

This sequence joins TRBV7-6 and TRBJ1-1; D unresolved. The V end lost 4 bases, the J end lost 7 bases, and 10 bases lay between the germline ends. CDR1 is SGHVS and CDR2 is FNYEAQ in the germline V gene. The CDR3 runs to 12 residues. CDR3: CASSSQSGEAFF. The CDR3 nucleotides read TGTGCCAGCAGCTCCCAATCCGGTGAAGCTTTCTTT.

This clone was recorded a few times. The V gene is TRBV12-3 or TRBV12-4, the J gene TRBJ2-1; 9 nucleotides agree with TRBD2. The length of the CDR3 is 13 residues. The ends lost 4 bases at V and 6 bases at J; junction bases unmatched: 1. CDR3 nucleotides: TGTGCCAGCAGTTGGCGGGGGGGCAATGAGCAGTTCTTC. It specifies CASSWRGGNEQFF.

CDR3 protein: CASSEGQGMDTQYF. The CDR3 nucleotides read TGTGCCAGTAGTGAGGGACAGGGGATGGATACGCAGTATTTT. The chain joins TRBV19 to TRBJ2-3; 10 bases fit TRBD1. The junction had 5 bases not matched to a gene; V was cut back by 5 bases and J by 6 bases. Germline V gives CDR1 LNHDA, CDR2 SQIVND (reference sequence). CDR3 length equals 14 residues. Full variable domain (rest looked up from reference TRBV19 and TRBJ2-3): DGGITQSPKYLFRKEGQNVTLSCEQNLNHDAMYWYRQDPGQGLRLIYYSQIVNDFQKGDIAEGYSVSREKKESFPLTVTSAQKNPTAFYLCASSEGQGMDTQYFGPGTRLTVL.

The chain joins TRBV6-1 to TRBJ1-3; D is unresolved. With 2 bases removed from V and 0 bases from J, the gap between germline ends came to 8 bases. The CDR3 spans 15 residues. Germline V gene lookup returns CDR1 MNHNS and CDR2 SASEGT. This chain's CDR3 is CASSEQVLSGNTIYF. The CDR3 region has the DNA TGTGCCAGCAGTGAACAGGTTCTCTCTGGAAACACCATATATTTT.

The chain links TRBV9 to TRBJ1-4; TRBD1 aligns across 9 bases. The CDR3 runs 15 residues. Unmatched junction bases numbered 8, after V lost 3 bases and J lost 8 bases. CDR1 and CDR2 from the germline V gene are SGDLS and YYNGEE. DNA of the CDR3: TGTGCCAGCAGCGAGGTCGAGACAGGGGGAGAAAAACTGTTTTTT. As protein: CASSEVETGGEKLFF.

This chain uses TRBV30 with TRBJ1-6; perhaps TRBD1 as D (5 bases). This CDR3 is 16 amino acids long. CDR1 and CDR2 from the germline V gene are GTSNPN and SVGIG (reference sequence). The V end lost 0 bases, the J end lost 8 bases, and 17 bases lay between the germline ends. CDR3 in DNA: TGTGCCTGGAGTGTACCCGGGGCAGGGAGGTATTCACCCCTCCACTTT. Translated: CAWSVPGAGRYSPLHF.

The V call is TRBV2, the J call TRBJ2-7; a possible D gene is TRBD2 (6 bases). Germline V CDR1 and CDR2: SNHLY, FYNNEI. The CDR3 runs to 13 residues. Trimming stripped 10 bases from V and 7 bases from J, with 20 bases between. The CDR3 DNA reads as TGTGCCACCGAGGGACTGGGAGAAGAGGAGCAGTACTTC. Translated, it gives CATEGLGEEEQYF. The full variable domain, with the rest looked up from reference TRBV2 and TRBJ2-7, is EPEVTQTPSHQVTQMGQEVILRCVPISNHLYFYWYRQILGQKVEFLVSFYNNEISEKSEIFDDQFSVERPDGSNFTLKIRSTKLEDSAMYFCATEGLGEEEQYFGPGTRLTVT.

The chain joins TRBV4-2 to TRBJ2-5; D gene uncertain. The CDR3 runs to 13 residues. Per the germline V gene, CDR1 is LGHNA and CDR2 is YNFKEQ. Trimming removed 2 bases at V and 5 bases at J, with 9 bases between. This CDR3 is CASSQSVRETQYF. As DNA, the CDR3 is TGTGCCAGCAGCCAAAGCGTTCGGGAGACCCAGTACTTC.

V usage is TRBV3-1 (or the pseudogene TRBV3-2) and J usage is TRBJ1-1; 7 nucleotides match TRBD1. This CDR3 is 15 amino acids long. Germline assignment: CDR1 LGHDT and CDR2 YNNKEL (reference sequence). Losses at the gene ends were 5 bases for V and 2 bases for J; bases not matched to a gene: 8. CDR3 nucleotides: TGTGCCAGCAGCAGTAATACAGGGGAAAACACTGAAGCTTTCTTT. Protein sequence: CASSSNTGENTEAFF.

This clone came up many times. The genes are TRBV11-3 and TRBJ2-3; tentatively, D is TRBD2 (5 bases). Germline CDR1 is SGHNT and CDR2 is YENEEA. V was pared by 1 base and J by 7 bases, with 12 bases between. The CDR3 totals 14 residues. CDR3 bases: TGTGCCAGCAGCTTAGTCCGGGAAATCAATACGCAGTATTTT. Amino acids: CASSLVREINTQYF. Based on the CDR3 plus reference TRBV11-3 and TRBJ2-3, the full variable domain is EAGVVQSPRYKIIEKKQPVAFWCNPISGHNTLYWYLQNLGQGPELLIRYENEEAVDDSQLPKDRFSAERLKGVDSTLKIQPAELGDSAVYLCASSLVREINTQYFGPGTRLTVL.

V and J are TRBV24-1 and TRBJ2-2; D perhaps matches TRBD1 (5 bases). The V end was cut by 7 bases, the J end by 2 bases, with 13 bases between. Germline CDR1 is KGHDR and CDR2 is SFDVKD. The CDR3 is 15 amino acids. This chain's CDR3 is CATSPADSNTGELFF. The CDR3 coding sequence is TGTGCCACCAGCCCCGCCGACAGTAACACCGGGGAGCTGTTTTTT.